This T cell receptor (beta chain) was sequenced in a study of T cells in Graves' hyperthyroidism and ophthalmopathy. Diagnoses rested on clinical symptoms, serum thyroxine and TRAb, thyroid ultrasound and orbital computed tomography. Amplification targeted TCR beta CDR3 regions from RNA transcripts. The HTBI primer set served for first-round RT-PCR of the TCR CDR3. One entry per CDR3 protein results from TCRdb running MiXCR on the multiplex PCR reads. The table records some 50,000 distinct CDR3 sequences, around 48% of them present only once. The CDR3 covers 17 residues. V lost 6 bases and J lost 1, with 20 bases in between. Germline V lookup: CDR1 MNHEY, CDR2 SVGEGT. Points from the study as a whole: The blood repertoire included most of the expanded thyroid clonotypes above 0.001. Ophthalmopathy stood apart from stable hyperthyroidism in a 13 V-J model. Ophthalmopathy, as predicted by the model, came a median about six months after the prediction.

This clonotype showed up many times. Its antigen is unidentified. The clonotype originates from a woman aged 50 to 60 with Graves' ophthalmopathy. The sequencing input was blood. The chain links TRBV6-2 or TRBV6-3 to TRBJ2-3; a possible D gene is TRBD2 (6 bases). CDR3 protein: CASSRPPLRGGTDTQYF. The DNA for the CDR3 is TGTGCCAGCAGCCGTCCCCCACTCCGCGGGGGCACAGATACGCAGTATTTT.